This TCR beta chain appears in the sequencing data of a study of blood T cell repertoires in COVID-19. This CDR3 is built from 18 residues. Germline-derived CDR1 and CDR2 are LNHDA and SQIVND (reference sequence). Losses at the gene ends were 4 bases for V and 3 bases for J; bases not matched to a gene: 17. Adults between about 18 and 89 years of age took part from under 25 US areas. Each recovered donor of Cohort 3 presented with two negative PCRs, clearance, or symptom resolution. Here immunoSEQ multiplex PCR was the method, and the copy in TCRdb shows in-frame clones only, minus some. The sample carries 450,000 to 600,000 clones, about nine tenths recorded once.

This clonotype was obtained from a woman aged 18-35 years who had recovered from COVID-19. The sequencing sample was made of PBMCs or T cells enriched from blood (not recorded which). V gene TRBV19 combines with J gene TRBJ1-1, with TRBD1 matching 7 bases. CDR3 DNA sequence: TGTGCCAGTAGTACCGCTTATCTCAGACAGGGTGGGGACACTGAAGCTTTCTTT. Protein sequence: CASSTAYLRQGGDTEAFF.